This TCR beta chain came from a study of T cell responses to AZD1222 COVID-19 vaccine. Study-wide results and caveats: The study found Spike-specific TCR breadth and depth rose after two AZD1222 doses. None of the repertoires were sampled until the peak T cell response had passed.

Second-dose schedules of about 4 or about 12 weeks were combined. TCRdb's copy holds only in-frame clones and misses some; the assay was immunoSEQ multiplex PCR. The data contain around 120,000 clones, roughly 89% of them singletons. On this clone: Its antigen remains unidentified.

This CDR3 has 15 amino acids. Germline V gene sequence: CDR1 MNHEY, CDR2 SVGAGI. The V gene lost 0 bases and the J gene lost 6 bases, with 11 bases spanning the gap. The sequenced sample was peripheral blood, obtained 28 days after the second AZD1222 dose. The chain links TRBV6-5 to TRBJ1-4; unclear D gene. The sequence was collected from an adult who received the AZD1222 COVID-19 vaccine. The CDR3 is CASSYSKGHDEKLFF. CDR3 in DNA: TGTGCCAGCAGTTACTCGAAAGGGCATGATGAAAAACTGTTTTTT.